These T cell receptor beta chains were read from a single sample in a study of T cell repertoires in cytomegalovirus infection. TCRdb analysed the reads with MiXCR anew, one entry per CDR3 protein. In the table there are about 310,000 distinct CDR3 sequences, about 9.1% of which are singletons. The specimen sequenced was PBMCs. The receptors were gathered from a human donor in good health (CMV status not recorded). Some clones in this sample may be carry-over from other donors' samples. Each CDR3 is given with its conserved first and last residue. A D gene is named only where the DNA matches it firmly. Where a row states a size, it is once, few, many or the class of an expanded clone; other rows omit it.

j_gene	v_gene	d_gene	len	abundance	CDR3aa	CDR3nt
TRBJ1-1	TRBV6-5	NA	13	many	CASSPGDGTEAFF	TGTGCCAGCAGTCCAGGGGATGGCACTGAAGCTTTCTTT
TRBJ1-4	TRBV15	NA	14	few	CATSRDKINEKLFF	TGTGCCACCAGCAGAGATAAGATTAATGAAAAACTGTTTTTT
TRBJ2-3	TRBV7-8	NA	14	many	CACSIVRGTDTQYF	TGTGCCTGCAGCATCGTACGGGGTACAGATACGCAGTATTTT
TRBJ2-3	TRBV28	NA	17	NA	CASSSLARGRNTDTQYF	TGTGCCAGCAGTTCCCTTGCCCGGGGGCGCAACACAGATACGCAGTATTTT
TRBJ2-3	TRBV25-1	NA	16	many	CASPEGPELGSDTQYF	TGTGCCAGCCCTGAGGGCCCTGAACTAGGGTCAGATACGCAGTATTTT
TRBJ2-3	TRBV20-1	NA	11	NA	CRNRSTDTQYF	TGCAGAAACAGGAGCACAGATACGCAGTATTTT
TRBJ2-6	TRBV11-3	NA	16	NA	CASSLVGGAGTNVLTF	TGTGCCAGCAGCTTAGTTGGTGGGGCTGGGACCAACGTCCTGACTTTC
TRBJ2-5	TRBV7-2	NA	17	many	CASSLNSAGRYGETQYF	TGTGCCAGCAGCTTAAATAGTGCAGGACGGTATGGGGAGACCCAGTACTTC
TRBJ2-2	TRBV14	NA	12	NA	CASARATGELFF	TGTGCCAGCGCCCGGGCCACCGGGGAGCTGTTTTTT
TRBJ1-2	TRBV14	NA	12	few	CASAGGADGYTF	TGTGCCAGCGCCGGGGGAGCGGATGGCTACACCTTC
TRBJ1-4	TRBV6-5	NA	14	many	CASSYEGDGEKLFF	TGTGCCAGCAGTTACGAAGGGGATGGTGAAAAACTGTTTTTT
TRBJ2-5	TRBV7-9	NA	16	few	CASSSAGRMLQETQYF	TGTGCCAGCAGCTCCGCCGGTCGGATGCTCCAAGAGACCCAGTACTTC
TRBJ1-2	TRBV20-1	NA	13	many	CSAVREKSEGYTF	TGCAGTGCTGTCAGGGAGAAGTCTGAAGGCTACACCTTC
TRBJ1-1	TRBV29-1	TRBD1	15	many	CSADPGQGAHTEAFF	TGCAGCGCCGACCCCGGACAGGGGGCACACACTGAAGCTTTCTTT
TRBJ1-2	TRBV7-8	NA	14	many	CASSLNSDGYGYTF	TGTGCCAGCAGCTTAAACTCGGACGGTTATGGCTACACCTTC
TRBJ1-1	TRBV7-2	NA	13	many	CASSRESNTEAFF	TGTGCCAGCAGCCGGGAGTCGAACACTGAAGCTTTCTTT
TRBJ2-1	TRBV10-3	TRBD2	18	many	CAISESLAGGVGYNEQFF	TGTGCCATCAGTGAGTCTTTAGCGGGGGGGGTCGGTTACAATGAGCAGTTCTTC
TRBJ1-2	TRBV18	NA	11	NA	CASSPKVGYTF	TGTGCCAGCTCACCTAAGGTCGGCTACACCTTC
TRBJ2-1	TRBV20-1	TRBD2	16	many	CSALGEGTRSYNEQFF	TGCAGTGCCCTAGGGGAGGGGACTCGGTCCTACAATGAGCAGTTCTTC
TRBJ1-1	TRBV19	NA	13	many	CASSSSGDAGAFF	TGTGCCAGTAGTAGCTCGGGAGACGCGGGGGCTTTCTTT
TRBJ2-3	TRBV20-1	TRBD1	16	NA	CSARDRDRDSTDTQYF	TGCAGTGCTAGAGATCGGGACAGGGACAGCACAGATACGCAGTATTTT
TRBJ2-1	TRBV20-1	TRBD2	15	NA	CSASTSGGGLNEQFF	TGCAGTGCTAGTACAAGCGGGGGGGGGTTGAATGAGCAGTTCTTC
TRBJ2-3	TRBV6-5	NA	16	many	CASSKTATHTADTQYF	TGTGCCAGCAGTAAGACAGCTACCCACACTGCGGATACGCAGTATTTT
TRBJ2-5	TRBV7-2	NA	15	many	CASSFRAGKRETQYF	TGTGCCAGCAGCTTTCGGGCAGGGAAAAGAGAGACCCAGTACTTC
TRBJ2-1	TRBV7-9	NA	12	many	CASSFIAGEQFF	TGTGCCAGCAGCTTCATAGCCGGCGAGCAGTTCTTC
TRBJ1-2	TRBV4-2	NA	14	many	CASSQDVGYYGYTF	TGTGCCAGCAGCCAAGATGTGGGTTACTATGGCTACACCTTC
TRBJ2-7	TRBV20-1	TRBD1	16	many	CSARDLRQGKLYEQYF	TGCAGTGCTAGAGATCTAAGACAGGGAAAACTTTACGAGCAGTACTTC
TRBJ2-1	TRBV7-2	TRBD2	14	many	CASSGTSGAIEQFF	TGTGCCAGCAGCGGGACTAGCGGGGCCATTGAGCAGTTCTTC
TRBJ1-5	TRBV13	NA	13	few	CASSLGLGRERHF	TGTGCCAGCAGCTTAGGCCTGGGCAGGGAAAGGCATTTT
TRBJ2-3	TRBV7-2	NA	16	many	CASRRYAGYHTDTQYF	TGTGCCAGCAGACGATACGCGGGGTACCACACCGATACGCAGTATTTT
TRBJ2-2	TRBV12-3/TRBV12-4	NA	14	NA	CASSFSLNTGELFF	TGTGCCAGCAGTTTCTCACTGAACACCGGGGAGCTGTTTTTT
TRBJ2-1	TRBV29-1	NA	16	NA	CSVEDVPGRSYNEQFF	TGCAGCGTTGAAGATGTCCCAGGCCGTTCCTACAATGAGCAGTTCTTC
TRBJ1-4	TRBV20-1	NA	13	few	CSAKQGGGEKLFF	TGCAGTGCAAAACAGGGAGGTGGGGAAAAACTGTTTTTT
TRBJ2-2	TRBV7-2	NA	12	few	CASSKLTGELFF	TGTGCCAGCAGCAAACTCACCGGGGAGCTGTTTTTT
TRBJ2-5	TRBV11-2	NA	14	many	CASSFGAGQETQYF	TGTGCCAGCAGCTTCGGGGCAGGGCAAGAGACCCAGTACTTC
TRBJ2-7	TRBV20-1	NA	14	many	CSARISLSSDEQYF	TGCAGTGCTCGTATCTCCCTCTCATCGGATGAGCAGTACTTC
TRBJ2-1	TRBV12-5	NA	16	NA	CASGLILGGADNEQFF	TGTGCTAGTGGTTTGATATTGGGGGGCGCCGACAATGAGCAGTTCTTC
TRBJ2-7	TRBV6-2/TRBV6-3	NA	13	many	CASRRGVEFEQYF	TGTGCCAGCAGAAGGGGCGTCGAGTTCGAGCAGTACTTC
TRBJ2-6	TRBV7-2	NA	14	few	CASSLGQAANVLTF	TGTGCCAGCAGCTTAGGGCAGGCCGCCAACGTCCTGACTTTC
TRBJ1-4	TRBV20-1	NA	15	NA	CSASESTATNEKLFF	TGCAGTGCTAGCGAGAGCACAGCAACTAATGAAAAACTGTTTTTT
TRBJ1-1	TRBV20-1	NA	14	many	CSAPVGGGGTEAFF	TGCAGTGCCCCGGTTGGGGGCGGGGGTACTGAAGCTTTCTTT
TRBJ2-3	TRBV20-1	NA	14	NA	CSAREGAWTDTQYF	TGCAGTGCTAGAGAGGGGGCGTGGACAGATACGCAGTATTTT
TRBJ1-2	TRBV20-1	NA	14	NA	CSANVAGVVEGYTF	TGCAGTGCCAATGTGGCAGGGGTGGTGGAAGGCTACACCTTC
TRBJ1-4	TRBV7-2	NA	14	many	CASSLGRLRGRLFF	TGTGCCAGCAGCTTAGGGAGGCTCAGGGGTCGGCTGTTTTTT
TRBJ1-2	TRBV7-8	NA	15	many	CASTAYPDRSYGYTF	TGTGCCAGCACCGCTTATCCCGACAGAAGCTATGGCTACACCTTC
TRBJ2-1	TRBV6-2/TRBV6-3	TRBD1	16	many	CASSYSETGVLNEQFF	TGTGCCAGCAGTTACTCTGAGACAGGGGTTCTCAATGAGCAGTTCTTC
TRBJ1-1	TRBV28	TRBD1	15	many	CASSTTGGGRTEAFF	TGTGCCAGCAGTACAACAGGGGGCGGAAGGACTGAAGCTTTCTTT
TRBJ2-2	TRBV29-1	NA	11	few	CSFLGSGELFF	TGCAGCTTCCTCGGCTCCGGGGAGCTGTTTTTT
TRBJ2-1	TRBV6-1	TRBD2	15	many	CASRRTSGSYNEQFF	TGTGCCAGCAGAAGAACTAGCGGCTCCTACAATGAGCAGTTCTTC
TRBJ1-5	TRBV7-8	NA	15	many	CASSLPGHINQPQHF	TGTGCCAGCAGCTTACCGGGACACATCAATCAGCCCCAGCATTTT
TRBJ2-1	TRBV11-3	TRBD2	16	many	CASSSVGTSGYNEQFF	TGTGCCAGCAGCTCTGTAGGGACTAGCGGTTACAATGAGCAGTTCTTC